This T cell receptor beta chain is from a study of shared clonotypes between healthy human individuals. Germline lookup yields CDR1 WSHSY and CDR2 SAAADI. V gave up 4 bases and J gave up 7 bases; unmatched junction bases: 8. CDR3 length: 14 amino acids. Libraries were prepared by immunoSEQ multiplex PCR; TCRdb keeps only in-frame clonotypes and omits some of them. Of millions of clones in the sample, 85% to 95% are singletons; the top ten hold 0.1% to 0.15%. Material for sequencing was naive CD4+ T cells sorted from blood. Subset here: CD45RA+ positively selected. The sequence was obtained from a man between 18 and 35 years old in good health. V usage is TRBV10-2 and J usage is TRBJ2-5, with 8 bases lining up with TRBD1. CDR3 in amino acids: CASSGSRGLRTQYF. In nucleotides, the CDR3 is TGCGCCAGCAGTGGAAGCAGGGGGCTGCGGACCCAGTACTTC.